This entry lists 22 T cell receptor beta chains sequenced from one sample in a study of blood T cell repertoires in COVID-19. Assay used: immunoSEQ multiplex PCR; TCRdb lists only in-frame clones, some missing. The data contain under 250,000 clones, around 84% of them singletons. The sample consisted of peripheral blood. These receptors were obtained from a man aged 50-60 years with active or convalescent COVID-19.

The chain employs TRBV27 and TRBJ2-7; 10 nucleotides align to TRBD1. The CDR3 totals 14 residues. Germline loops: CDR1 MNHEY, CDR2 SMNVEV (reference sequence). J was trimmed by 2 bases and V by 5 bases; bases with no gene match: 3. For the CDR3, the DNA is TGTGCCAGCAGTGCAGGGACAGGGGCCTACGAGCAGTACTTC. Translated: CASSAGTGAYEQYF.

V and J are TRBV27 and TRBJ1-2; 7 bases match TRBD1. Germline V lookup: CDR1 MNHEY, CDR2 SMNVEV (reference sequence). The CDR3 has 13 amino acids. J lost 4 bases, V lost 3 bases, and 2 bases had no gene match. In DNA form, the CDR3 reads TGTGCCAGCAGTTTCGGGACAGCCTATGGCTACACCTTC. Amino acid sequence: CASSFGTAYGYTF.

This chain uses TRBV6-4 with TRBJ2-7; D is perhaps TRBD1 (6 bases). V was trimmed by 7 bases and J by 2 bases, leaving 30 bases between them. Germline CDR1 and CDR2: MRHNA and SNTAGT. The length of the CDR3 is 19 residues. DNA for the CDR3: TGTGCCAGCACTCCACGAGACCCCATCCAGGGGAGAGGGACCTACGAGCAGTACTTC. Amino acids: CASTPRDPIQGRGTYEQYF.

CDR3 amino acids: CASKELDSPLHF. The CDR3 DNA reads as TGTGCCAGCAAGGAGTTGGATTCACCCCTCCACTTT. V and J are TRBV2 and TRBJ1-6; D not resolved. Germline V gives CDR1 SNHLY, CDR2 FYNNEI. The V end was cut by 7 bases, the J end by 8 bases, with 9 bases between. The CDR3 consists of 12 residues.

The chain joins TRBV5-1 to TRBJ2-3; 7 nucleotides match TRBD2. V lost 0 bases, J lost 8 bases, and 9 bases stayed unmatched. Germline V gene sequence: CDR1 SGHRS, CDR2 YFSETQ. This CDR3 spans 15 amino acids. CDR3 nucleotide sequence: TGCGCCAGCAGCTTGGCTCCTAGCGGTGCAGGTACGCAGTATTTT. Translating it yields CASSLAPSGAGTQYF.

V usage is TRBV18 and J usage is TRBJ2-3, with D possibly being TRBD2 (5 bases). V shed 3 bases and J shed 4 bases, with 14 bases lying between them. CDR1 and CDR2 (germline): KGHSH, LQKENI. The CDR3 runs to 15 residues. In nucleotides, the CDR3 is TGTGCCAGCTCACCTCCTCCCGTGGGAGCAGATACGCAGTATTTT. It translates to CASSPPPVGADTQYF.

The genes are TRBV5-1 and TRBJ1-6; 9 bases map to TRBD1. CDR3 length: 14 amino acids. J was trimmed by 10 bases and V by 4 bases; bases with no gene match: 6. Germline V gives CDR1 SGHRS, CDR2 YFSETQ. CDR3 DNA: TGCGCCAGCAGCGGGGGACAGGGAGGCTCACCCCTCCACTTT. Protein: CASSGGQGGSPLHF.

As DNA, the CDR3 is TGTGCCAGCAGCTTATCGGGGGGGCGTCGGAATGAGCAGTTCTTC. This codes for CASSLSGGRRNEQFF. This chain uses TRBV7-3 with TRBJ2-1; 8 nucleotides agree with TRBD2. The J segment lost 7 bases and the V segment lost 2 bases, leaving 7 bases of the junction unmatched. Germline assignment: CDR1 SGHTA and CDR2 FQGTGA. CDR3 length: 15 residues.

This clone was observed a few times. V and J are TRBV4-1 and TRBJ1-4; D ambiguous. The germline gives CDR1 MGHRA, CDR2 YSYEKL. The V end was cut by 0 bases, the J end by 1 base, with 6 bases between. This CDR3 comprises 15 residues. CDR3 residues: CASSQDGRTNEKLFF. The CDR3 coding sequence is TGCGCCAGCAGCCAAGATGGGCGAACTAATGAAAAACTGTTTTTT.

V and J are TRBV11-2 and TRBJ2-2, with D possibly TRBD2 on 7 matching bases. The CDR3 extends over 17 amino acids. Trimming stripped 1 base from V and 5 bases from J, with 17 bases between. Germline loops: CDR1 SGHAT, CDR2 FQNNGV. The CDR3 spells CASSLALRGRRTGELFF. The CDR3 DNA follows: TGTGCCAGCAGCTTAGCGTTGCGGGGGCGCCGGACCGGGGAGCTGTTTTTT.

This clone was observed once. The CDR3 loop is CSVAGRVAGGLAVNEQFF. The CDR3 DNA sequence: TGCAGCGTTGCTGGTAGGGTAGCGGGAGGGTTGGCCGTAAATGAGCAGTTCTTC. The chain carries TRBV29-1 and TRBJ2-1, with 11 bases fitting TRBD2. Germline assignment: CDR1 SQVTM and CDR2 ANQGSEA. This CDR3 region has 18 residues. The V segment lost 4 bases and the J segment 7 bases; nucleotides outside the gene matches: 18.

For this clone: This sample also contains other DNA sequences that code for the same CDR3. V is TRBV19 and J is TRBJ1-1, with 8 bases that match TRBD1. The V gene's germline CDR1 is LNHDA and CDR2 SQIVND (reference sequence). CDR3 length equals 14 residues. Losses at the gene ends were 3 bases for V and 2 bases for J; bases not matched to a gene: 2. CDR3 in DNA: TGTGCCAGTAGTATCCAGGGGGCAAACACTGAAGCTTTCTTT. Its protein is CASSIQGANTEAFF. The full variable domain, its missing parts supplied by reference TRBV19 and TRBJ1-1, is DGGITQSPKYLFRKEGQNVTLSCEQNLNHDAMYWYRQDPGQGLRLIYYSQIVNDFQKGDIAEGYSVSREKKESFPLTVTSAQKNPTAFYLCASSIQGANTEAFFGQGTRLTVV.

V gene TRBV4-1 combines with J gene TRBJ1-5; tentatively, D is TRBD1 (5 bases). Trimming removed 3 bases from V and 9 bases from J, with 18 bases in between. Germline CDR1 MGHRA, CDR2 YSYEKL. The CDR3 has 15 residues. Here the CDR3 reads CASSHPGQLSGPQHF. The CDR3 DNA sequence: TGCGCCAGCAGCCACCCTGGACAACTCAGTGGGCCCCAGCATTTT.

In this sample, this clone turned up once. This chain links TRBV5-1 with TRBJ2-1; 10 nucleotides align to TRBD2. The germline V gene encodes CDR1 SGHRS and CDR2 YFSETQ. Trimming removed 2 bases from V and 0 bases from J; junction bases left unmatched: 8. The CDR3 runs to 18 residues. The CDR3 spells CASSFPSGSKGSYNEQFF. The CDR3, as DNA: TGCGCCAGCAGCTTCCCTAGCGGGAGTAAGGGCTCCTACAATGAGCAGTTCTTC.

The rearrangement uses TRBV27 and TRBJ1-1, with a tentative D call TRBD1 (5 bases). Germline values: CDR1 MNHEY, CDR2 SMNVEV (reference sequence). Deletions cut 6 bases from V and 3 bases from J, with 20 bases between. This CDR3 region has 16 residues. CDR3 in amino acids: CASRRSLGLGDTEAFF. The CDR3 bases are TGTGCCAGCAGGCGGTCATTGGGGCTAGGGGACACTGAAGCTTTCTTT.

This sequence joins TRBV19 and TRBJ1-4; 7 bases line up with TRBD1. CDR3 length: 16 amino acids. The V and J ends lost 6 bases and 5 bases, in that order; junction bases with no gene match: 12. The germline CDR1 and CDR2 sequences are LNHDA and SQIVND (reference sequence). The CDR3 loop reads CASRPDGTALNEKLFF. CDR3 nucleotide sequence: TGTGCCAGTAGACCGGACGGGACAGCGCTAAATGAAAAACTGTTTTTT.

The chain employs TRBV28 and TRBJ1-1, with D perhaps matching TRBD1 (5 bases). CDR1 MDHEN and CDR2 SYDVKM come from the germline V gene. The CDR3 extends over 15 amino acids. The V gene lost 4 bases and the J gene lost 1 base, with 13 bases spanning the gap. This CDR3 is CASSSPGEGNTEAFF. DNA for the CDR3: TGTGCCAGCAGTTCCCCGGGGGAAGGGAACACTGAAGCTTTCTTT.

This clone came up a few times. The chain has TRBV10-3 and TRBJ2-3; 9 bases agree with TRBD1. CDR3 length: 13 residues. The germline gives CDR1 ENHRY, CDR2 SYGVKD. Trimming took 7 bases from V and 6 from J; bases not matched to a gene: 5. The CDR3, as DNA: TGTGCCATCAATACAGGGGGCTGGGATACGCAGTATTTT. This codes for CAINTGGWDTQYF.

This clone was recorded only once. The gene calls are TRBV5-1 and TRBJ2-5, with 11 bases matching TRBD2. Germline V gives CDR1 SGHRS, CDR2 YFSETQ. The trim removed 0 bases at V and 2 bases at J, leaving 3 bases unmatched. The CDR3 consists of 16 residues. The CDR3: CASSLVGTSGQETQYF. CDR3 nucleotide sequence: TGCGCCAGCAGCTTGGTCGGGACTAGCGGACAAGAGACCCAGTACTTC.

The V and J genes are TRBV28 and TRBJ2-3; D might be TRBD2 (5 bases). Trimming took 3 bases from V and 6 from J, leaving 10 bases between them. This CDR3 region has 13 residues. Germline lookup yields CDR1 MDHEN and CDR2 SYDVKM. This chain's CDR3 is CASSFPTGDTQYF. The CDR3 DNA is TGTGCCAGCAGTTTCCCGACGGGGGATACGCAGTATTTT.

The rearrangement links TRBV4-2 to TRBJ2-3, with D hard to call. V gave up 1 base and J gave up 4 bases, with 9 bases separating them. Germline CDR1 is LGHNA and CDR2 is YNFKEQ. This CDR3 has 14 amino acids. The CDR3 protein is CASSQVGEADTQYF. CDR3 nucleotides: TGTGCCAGCAGCCAAGTAGGAGAGGCAGATACGCAGTATTTT.

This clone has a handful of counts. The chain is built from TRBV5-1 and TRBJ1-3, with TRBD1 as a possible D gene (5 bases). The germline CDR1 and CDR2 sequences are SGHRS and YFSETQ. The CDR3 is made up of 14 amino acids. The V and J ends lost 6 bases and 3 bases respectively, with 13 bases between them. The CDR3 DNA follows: TGCGCCAGCAAGCGGGGGGAGGATGGAAACACCATATATTTT. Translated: CASKRGEDGNTIYF.